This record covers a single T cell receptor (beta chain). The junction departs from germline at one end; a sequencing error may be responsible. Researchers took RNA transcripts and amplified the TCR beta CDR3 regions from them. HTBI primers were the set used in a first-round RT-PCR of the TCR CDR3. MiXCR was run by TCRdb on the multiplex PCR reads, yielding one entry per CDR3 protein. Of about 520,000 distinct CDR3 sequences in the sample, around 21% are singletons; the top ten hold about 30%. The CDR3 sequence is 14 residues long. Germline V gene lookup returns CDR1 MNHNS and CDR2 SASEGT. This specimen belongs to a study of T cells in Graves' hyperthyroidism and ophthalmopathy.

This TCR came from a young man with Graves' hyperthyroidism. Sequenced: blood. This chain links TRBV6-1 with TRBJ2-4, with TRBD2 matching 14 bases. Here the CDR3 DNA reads TGTGCCACATCGACTAGCGGGGGGGCGAACATTAAGTACTTC. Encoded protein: CATSTSGGANIKYF.